This TCR beta chain is from a study of T cells expressing NK-cell markers. Study background: According to the study, TCR beta repertoires originated from sorted CD3+CD56+NKG2C+, CD3+CD56+NKG2C- and CD3+CD56-NKG2C+ T cells. In the group of eight sequenced donors, seven were HCMV-seropositive and one was seronegative. General study points: A few donors' CD3+CD56-NKG2C+ cells were dominated by the same clonotypes.

The CDR3 spans 12 residues. Per germline, CDR1 MNHNS and CDR2 SASEGT. cDNA encoding TCR beta was synthesized via 5'RACE template switching incorporating UMIs. With the 5' RACE reads reprocessed, TCRdb shows one record per CDR3 protein and no DNA. This sample's table has approximately 380,000 distinct CDR3 sequences. A word on this clonotype: Its target is unknown.

This chain uses TRBV6-1 with TRBJ2-4. The sequencing sample was made of blood T cells: a sorted CD56 or NKG2C T cell subset, CD4+ or CD8+ T cells, or bulk PBMC T cells (not recorded which). The source is a man aged 18-75 years in good health. The CDR3 sequence: CASSVVKNIQYF.